These 17 T cell receptor beta chains were all obtained from the same sample, sequenced in a study of T cell responses to AZD1222 COVID-19 vaccine. Only in-frame clones appear in the TCRdb table, and some are missing; sequencing was by immunoSEQ multiplex PCR. The sample yields over 140,000 clones, 80% to 95% seen once. The sequencing here drew on peripheral blood, taken 28 days after the second AZD1222 dose. These receptors were obtained from an adult who received the AZD1222 COVID-19 vaccine.

The rearrangement joins TRBV30 to TRBJ2-5; D might be TRBD1 (6 bases). Trimming took 2 bases from V and 4 from J, leaving 8 bases between them. The CDR3 covers 12 residues. The germline V gene has CDR1 GTSNPN and CDR2 SVGIG (reference sequence). CDR3 nucleotides: TGTGCCTGGAGTCAGGGGCCAGAGACCCAGTACTTC. This sequence encodes CAWSQGPETQYF.

This clone was seen only once. CDR3 loop: CASSLGSFYGYTF. CDR3 bases: TGTGCCAGCAGCTTGGGGTCTTTCTATGGCTACACCTTC. The rearrangement links TRBV7-9 to TRBJ1-2; unclear D gene. V gave up 3 bases and J gave up 4 bases, with 9 bases separating them. The CDR3 is made up of 13 amino acids. Germline V gene lookup returns CDR1 SEHNR and CDR2 FQNEAQ (reference sequence).

V is TRBV6-1 and J is TRBJ2-7; TRBD2 matches at 11 bases. J was trimmed by 2 bases and V by 3 bases; bases with no gene match: 9. CDR3 length equals 17 residues. Germline V gene sequence: CDR1 MNHNS, CDR2 SASEGT. The CDR3 loop is CASSDPGLAASPYEQYF. The CDR3 bases are TGTGCCAGCAGTGACCCGGGACTAGCGGCAAGCCCCTACGAGCAGTACTTC.

This sequence joins TRBV5-1 and TRBJ1-6, with TRBD1 identical over 7 bases. V shed 4 bases and J 5 bases; nucleotides not matched to a gene: 3. The germline V gene encodes CDR1 SGHRS and CDR2 YFSETQ. The CDR3 totals 14 residues. In nucleotides, the CDR3 is TGCGCCAGCAGCCGGGACAGAAATAATTCACCCCTCCACTTT. Protein: CASSRDRNNSPLHF. The full variable domain, its missing parts supplied by reference TRBV5-1 and TRBJ1-6, is KAGVTQTPRYLIKTRGQQVTLSCSPISGHRSVSWYQQTPGQGLQFLFEYFSETQRNKGNFPGRFSGRQFSNSRSEMNVSTLELGDSALYLCASSRDRNNSPLHFGNGTRLTVT.

The chain carries TRBV6-4 and TRBJ2-1, with 7 positions matching TRBD2. The V and J ends lost 4 bases and 5 bases, in that order; junction bases with no gene match: 11. Germline assignment: CDR1 MRHNA and CDR2 SNTAGT. This CDR3 is 16 amino acids long. The CDR3 protein is CASSAQGGGGNNEQFF. CDR3 bases: TGTGCCAGCAGTGCCCAAGGTGGCGGGGGAAACAATGAGCAGTTCTTC.

The chain uses TRBV7-9 and TRBJ1-1, with 8 nucleotides matching TRBD1. The junction had 14 bases not matched to a gene; V was cut back by 5 bases and J by 3 bases. This CDR3 has 17 amino acids. Germline CDR1 and CDR2: SEHNR and FQNEAQ (reference sequence). The CDR3 coding sequence is TGTGCCAGCAGCACCCTAGGACAGGGAGTTACGGACACTGAAGCTTTCTTT. It specifies CASSTLGQGVTDTEAFF.

The chain combines TRBV27 with TRBJ1-4, with 7 bases fitting TRBD1. The CDR3 totals 14 residues. In germline, CDR1 is MNHEY, CDR2 SMNVEV (reference sequence). Trimming removed 5 bases from V and 5 bases from J; junction bases left unmatched: 5. CDR3 nucleotide sequence: TGTGCCAGCAGTCGGGCCAGGGGGAATGAAAAACTGTTTTTT. Encoded protein: CASSRARGNEKLFF.

The chain joins TRBV4-2 to TRBJ2-1; TRBD2 matches at 7 bases. J lost 4 bases, V lost 3 bases, and 3 bases had no gene match. In germline, CDR1 is LGHNA, CDR2 YNFKEQ. This CDR3 is 14 amino acids long. The CDR3: CASSQREKYNEQFF. DNA for the CDR3: TGTGCCAGCAGCCAGCGGGAGAAGTACAATGAGCAGTTCTTC.

CDR3 in DNA: TGTGCCAGCAGCCTGATCGAGGATGACTACAATGAGCAGTTCTTC. Protein product: CASSLIEDDYNEQFF. The rearrangement uses TRBV5-4 and TRBJ2-1; D is unclear. CDR1 is SGHNT, CDR2 YYREEE, per germline (reference sequence). This CDR3 region has 15 residues. V was pared by 4 bases and J by 3 bases, with 14 bases between.

The chain couples TRBV7-3 to TRBJ2-4, with D possibly TRBD1 on 5 matching bases. CDR3 size: 13 residues. The V gene's germline CDR1 is SGHTA and CDR2 FQGTGA. V was shortened by 6 bases and J by 7 bases, with 13 bases between the two germline ends. CDR3 region: CASRPAGRNIQYF. The CDR3 DNA follows: TGTGCCAGCAGGCCCGCAGGGCGGAACATTCAGTACTTC.

The chain combines TRBV5-1 with TRBJ2-7, with D possibly being TRBD1 or TRBD2 (6 bases each). Trimming removed 5 bases at V and 2 bases at J, with 17 bases between. The CDR3 runs to 15 residues. CDR1 SGHRS and CDR2 YFSETQ come from the germline V gene. CDR3 region: CASRAGGTPTYEQYF. CDR3 coding DNA: TGCGCCAGCAGGGCTGGAGGGACACCAACCTACGAGCAGTACTTC. Supplemented by reference TRBV5-1 and TRBJ2-7, the full variable domain reads KAGVTQTPRYLIKTRGQQVTLSCSPISGHRSVSWYQQTPGQGLQFLFEYFSETQRNKGNFPGRFSGRQFSNSRSEMNVSTLELGDSALYLCASRAGGTPTYEQYFGPGTRLTVT.

CDR3 sequence: CASSYTSGTQGADTQYF. The CDR3 DNA follows: TGTGCCAGCAGCTACACCTCCGGGACCCAGGGGGCAGATACGCAGTATTTT. The chain combines TRBV7-2 with TRBJ2-3; 7 nucleotides align to TRBD1. The CDR3 extends over 17 amino acids. Germline CDR1 reads SGHTA; CDR2 reads FQGNSA. After removal of 4 bases from V and 4 bases from J, the junction contained 14 bases not matched to a gene.

This clone was observed a few times. This sample includes further DNA sequences coding for the same CDR3. This chain links TRBV7-6 with TRBJ1-3, with 9 bases identical to TRBD1. CDR1 SGHVS and CDR2 FNYEAQ come from the germline V gene. The CDR3 has 15 amino acids. Trimming cost V 5 bases and J 1 base; bases outside gene matches: 3. The CDR3 region is CASSPGTGSGNTIYF. In nucleotides, the CDR3 is TGTGCCAGCAGCCCCGGGACAGGGTCTGGAAACACCATATATTTT.

V usage is TRBV28 and J usage is TRBJ1-1; maybe TRBD1 (6 bases). Germline V gene lookup returns CDR1 MDHEN and CDR2 SYDVKM. V lost 6 bases, J lost 4 bases, and 18 bases lay in between. The CDR3 length is 15 residues. The CDR3 DNA sequence: TGTGCCAGCAGCGAGATATACAGGGCGAGCACTGAAGCTTTCTTT. Its protein product is CASSEIYRASTEAFF.

The CDR3 DNA reads TGCGCCAGCAGCCCCACTAGCGGGCCCTACGAGCAGTACTTC. It is translated as CASSPTSGPYEQYF. This chain uses TRBV5-1 with TRBJ2-7; 9 positions agree with TRBD2. There are 14 residues in the CDR3. Germline V gene data show CDR1 as SGHRS and CDR2 as YFSETQ. V lost 4 bases to trimming and J lost 2 bases; unmatched junction nucleotides: 4.

The gene calls are TRBV5-6 and TRBJ2-7, with 12 positions matching TRBD2. The V gene's germline CDR1 is SGHDT and CDR2 YYEEEE. The trim removed 5 bases at V and 1 base at J, leaving 7 bases unmatched. The CDR3 sequence is 16 residues long. The CDR3 DNA sequence: TGTGCCAGCAGGTCTCTAGCGGGAGGGCTTTCCTACGAGCAGTACTTC. Translated: CASRSLAGGLSYEQYF. The whole variable domain, filled in from reference TRBV5-6 and TRBJ2-7, reads DAGVTQSPTHLIKTRGQQVTLRCSPKSGHDTVSWYQQALGQGPQFIFQYYEEEERQRGNFPDRFSGHQFPNYSSELNVNALLLGDSALYLCASRSLAGGLSYEQYFGPGTRLTVT.

The chain employs TRBV4-3 and TRBJ1-2; D unresolved. The CDR3 loop spans 16 amino acids. Trimming took off 1 base at V and 5 bases at J, with 17 bases between the two ends. Germline-derived CDR1 and CDR2 are LGHNA and YSLEER. CDR3 protein: CASSQVDGPLFYGYTF. CDR3 bases: TGCGCCAGCAGCCAAGTTGACGGACCCCTCTTTTATGGCTACACCTTC.